This entry features one T cell receptor beta chain sequence. Its matching antigen is unknown. This specimen belongs to a study of T cell responses to AZD1222 COVID-19 vaccine. Study-wide points: Repertoires were collected only later (after the peak T cell response had occurred).

The method was immunoSEQ multiplex PCR; TCRdb's version includes in-frame clones alone and lacks a portion of them. The sample shows under 150,000 clones, about 91% of them seen only once. The CDR3 sequence is 14 residues long. Germline lookup yields CDR1 KGHDR and CDR2 SFDVKD. Trimming pared 7 bases from V and 2 bases from J, leaving 10 bases between. V usage is TRBV24-1 and J usage is TRBJ2-2; D might be TRBD2 (6 bases). The receptor's source is an adult who received the AZD1222 COVID-19 vaccine. Sequenced here: peripheral blood, sampled 28 days after the second AZD1222 dose. CDR3 DNA sequence: TGTGCCACCAGGGGTAGCGGTAACACCGGGGAGCTGTTTTTT. Its protein product is CATRGSGNTGELFF.